Listed below are T cell receptor beta chains from one sample, sequenced in a study of shared clonotypes between healthy human individuals. The protocol was immunoSEQ multiplex PCR, while the TCRdb copy is restricted to in-frame clones and leaves out a portion. Seen here are 2 million to 2.5 million clones, around 92% observed once, and the top ten hold approximately 0.4%. Sequencing used naive CD4+ T cells from PBMCs. The source of these receptors is a man aged 18 to 29 in good health. Some clones in this sample may be carry-over from other donors' samples. The CDR3 runs from the conserved cysteine through the conserved F or W.

TRBJ1-2	TRBV5-1	CASSLVLRGNYGYTF
TRBJ1-5	TRBV18	CASSGDRGDQPQHF
TRBJ1-2	TRBV7-9	CASSLYLTGDYGYTF
TRBJ2-1	TRBV7-2	CASNPRQGRTYNEQFF
TRBJ2-3	TRBV5-4	CASSRGLPDTQYF
TRBJ1-5	TRBV18	CASSAGVSNQPQHF
TRBJ1-2	TRBV5-6	CASSLFMGDGYTF
TRBJ2-1	TRBV7-9	CASSQERGSTSPYNEQFF
TRBJ2-1	TRBV5-4	CASSLSQPRSYNEQFF
TRBJ2-1	TRBV6-6	CASSYRHSSYNEQFF
TRBJ2-2	TRBV7-3	CASSLSPPGELFF
TRBJ2-1	TRBV5-1	CASSYFSGNNEQFF
TRBJ1-4	TRBV28	CATRGQGGEKLFF
TRBJ2-1	TRBV19	CASSTRTEQFF
TRBJ2-7	TRBV4-1	CASSYDSGRVFYEQYF
TRBJ2-2	TRBV4-1	CASSFSSTGTGELFF
TRBJ2-5	TRBV29-1	CSVLGTAETQYF
TRBJ2-7	TRBV7-9	CASSPGQGAGEQYF
TRBJ2-7	TRBV6-1	CASRAGGSYEQYF
TRBJ1-4	TRBV7-9	CASSSSKRGINEKLFF
TRBJ1-4	TRBV27	CASSFFGFSNEKLFF